This T cell receptor beta chain was identified in a study of regulatory T cells in long-lasting Graves disease. The CDR3 runs to 14 residues. Deletions cut 3 bases from V and 2 bases from J, with 11 bases between. Looked up from germline, CDR1 is ENHRY and CDR2 is SYGVKD. Regarding time point: persistent/refractory GD, antithyroid drugs over 5 years with positive TRAb. From PBMCs, RNA was extracted and then used to make the TCR library. It was by American Thyroid Association guidelines that Graves' disease was diagnosed. Notes on the study in general: A greater number of public clonotypes (approximately 2,700) was shared by persistent patients than by new patients (approximately 910). Persistent disease favored TRBV28, TRBJ1-2 and TRBJ2-5. The sample size was small, and this may have reduced accuracy.

This clonotype was counted between two and nine times. Its antigen is unidentified. The TCR beta library used iRepertoire HTBI primers with Arm-PCR amplification of CDR3. Each CDR3 protein gets one entry after TCRdb re-called the multiplex PCR reads with MiXCR. The table lists hundreds of thousands of distinct CDR3 sequences, about 22% of them singletons. The chain carries TRBV10-3 and TRBJ2-7; D remains unclear. The sample consisted of peripheral blood mononuclear cells (PBMCs), taken when the disease was refractory, from a patient treated with antithyroid drugs. The receptor comes from a female donor with Graves disease. CDR3 nucleotides: TGTGCCATCAGTGATTCCCTAGGCGCCTACGAGCAGTACTTC. This encodes CAISDSLGAYEQYF.